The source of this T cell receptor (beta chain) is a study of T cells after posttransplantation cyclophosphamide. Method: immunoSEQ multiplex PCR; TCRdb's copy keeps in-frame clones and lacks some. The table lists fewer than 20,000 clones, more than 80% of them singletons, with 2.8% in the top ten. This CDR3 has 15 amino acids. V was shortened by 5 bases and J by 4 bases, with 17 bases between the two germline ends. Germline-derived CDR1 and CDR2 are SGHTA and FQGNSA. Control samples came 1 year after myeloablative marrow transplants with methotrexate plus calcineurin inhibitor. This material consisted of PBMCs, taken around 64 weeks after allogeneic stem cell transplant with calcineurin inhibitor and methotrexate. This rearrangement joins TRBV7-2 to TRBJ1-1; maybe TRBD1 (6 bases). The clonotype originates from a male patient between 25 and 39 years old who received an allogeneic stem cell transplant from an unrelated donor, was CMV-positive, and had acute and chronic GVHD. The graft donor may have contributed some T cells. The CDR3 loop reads CASSPPPTGLTEAFF. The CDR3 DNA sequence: TGTGCCAGCAGCCCCCCCCCAACAGGGCTCACTGAAGCTTTCTTT.